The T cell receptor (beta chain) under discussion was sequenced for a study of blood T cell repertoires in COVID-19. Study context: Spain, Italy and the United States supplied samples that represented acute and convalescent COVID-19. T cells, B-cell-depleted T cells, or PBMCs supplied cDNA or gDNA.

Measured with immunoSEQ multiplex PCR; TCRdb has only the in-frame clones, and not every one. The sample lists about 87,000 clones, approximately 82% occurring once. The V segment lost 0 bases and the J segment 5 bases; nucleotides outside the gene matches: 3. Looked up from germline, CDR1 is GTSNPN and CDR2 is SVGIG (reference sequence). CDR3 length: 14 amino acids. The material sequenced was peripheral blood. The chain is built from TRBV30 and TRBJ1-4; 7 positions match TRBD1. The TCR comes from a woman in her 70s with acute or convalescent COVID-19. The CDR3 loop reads CAWSVGGPNEKLFF. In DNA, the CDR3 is TGTGCCTGGAGTGTAGGGGGCCCCAATGAAAAACTGTTTTTT.